The TCR beta chain described here comes from a study of blood T cell repertoires in COVID-19. Study summary: Acute-phase and convalescent COVID-19 samples originated in the United States, Italy and Spain.

Data came from immunoSEQ multiplex PCR; TCRdb stores just in-frame clones and leaves some out. The sample shows tens of thousands of clones, more than 80% of them seen only once. The CDR3 runs 18 residues. J was trimmed by 7 bases and V by 7 bases; bases with no gene match: 22. Germline values: CDR1 LNHDA, CDR2 SQIVND (reference sequence). This chain links TRBV19 with TRBJ2-1; 7 nucleotides match TRBD2. The sample taken for sequencing was peripheral blood. The clonotype was recovered from an elderly woman with active COVID-19. This CDR3 reads CASMGEGTVHPKGNEQFF. The CDR3 DNA sequence: TGTGCCAGTATGGGGGAGGGGACCGTACACCCCAAGGGGAATGAGCAGTTCTTC. The whole variable domain, remainder taken from reference TRBV19 and TRBJ2-1, is DGGITQSPKYLFRKEGQNVTLSCEQNLNHDAMYWYRQDPGQGLRLIYYSQIVNDFQKGDIAEGYSVSREKKESFPLTVTSAQKNPTAFYLCASMGEGTVHPKGNEQFFGPGTRLTVL.